What follows are 5 T cell receptor beta chains derived from one specimen sequenced in a study of tissue T cells after allogeneic stem cell transplantation. Using immunoSEQ multiplex PCR, the repertoire was profiled, and TCRdb retains in-frame clones only, with some absent. The repertoire holds about 26,000 clones, with about 89% as singletons. The input for sequencing was blood, taken before transplantation. All receptors derive from an older male donor who later had graft-versus-host disease after an allogeneic stem cell transplant.

The V gene is TRBV9, the J gene TRBJ1-1; the D is unclear. The length of the CDR3 is 15 residues. The germline V and J ends were trimmed by 4 bases and 3 bases, with 16 bases remaining between them. Germline V gives CDR1 SGDLS, CDR2 YYNGEE. The CDR3 loop is CASSPSTTGYTEAFF. CDR3 DNA: TGTGCCAGCAGCCCTTCGACGACGGGGTACACTGAAGCTTTCTTT.

The genes are TRBV5-1 and TRBJ2-1; unclear D gene. The ends were cut back, 3 bases at V and 4 bases at J, with 11 bases in the middle. This CDR3 has 14 amino acids. Germline CDR1 and CDR2: SGHRS and YFSETQ. CDR3 amino acids: CASSSTTPYNEQFF. The CDR3 DNA reads TGCGCCAGCAGCTCCACGACACCTTACAATGAGCAGTTCTTC.

The gene calls are TRBV4-2 and TRBJ1-2; unclear D gene. CDR1 is LGHNA and CDR2 is YNFKEQ in the germline V gene. Trimming took 3 bases from V and 4 from J, leaving 18 bases between them. The CDR3 runs 16 residues. The DNA for the CDR3 is TGTGCCAGCAGCCAGTCCGCAGGCGGCCGTCTCTATGGCTACACCTTC. This encodes CASSQSAGGRLYGYTF.

This clone was seen a few times. The chain has TRBV6-5 and TRBJ1-2; maybe TRBD1 (6 bases). The CDR3 sequence is 14 residues long. Trimming removed 6 bases from V and 2 bases from J, with 13 bases in between. Looked up from germline, CDR1 is MNHEY and CDR2 is SVGAGI. The CDR3: CASRGQGLNYGYTF. CDR3 bases: TGTGCCAGCAGAGGTCAGGGGTTAAACTATGGCTACACCTTC.

V is TRBV9 and J is TRBJ1-2; D is uncertain. Germline lookup yields CDR1 SGDLS and CDR2 YYNGEE. The CDR3 runs to 15 residues. Trimming pared 4 bases from V and 4 bases from J, leaving 17 bases between. Here the CDR3 DNA reads TGTGCCAGCAGCCCCACGGCCGACAACCTCTATGGCTACACCTTC. Protein sequence: CASSPTADNLYGYTF.